The next 5 T cell receptor beta chains were all read from a single sample in a study of cytomegalovirus exposure and HLA in healthy donors. PCR was performed using 60 Vbeta and 13 Jbeta primers. Some clones are missing from TCRdb's copy, which holds only in-frame ones; the method was immunoSEQ multiplex PCR. The sample carries 120,000 to 150,000 clones, roughly 80% recorded once. Sequenced material: PBMCs. Receptor source: a woman aged 25 to 39 in good health and CMV-seronegative.

The V and J genes are TRBV19 and TRBJ2-5; 10 nucleotides line up with TRBD1. Germline CDR1 and CDR2: LNHDA and SQIVND (reference sequence). The junction had 2 bases not matched to a gene; V was cut back by 3 bases and J by 1 base. This CDR3 is 15 amino acids long. DNA of the CDR3: TGTGCCAGTAGTATCCGGACAGGGGGCCAAGAGACCCAGTACTTC. Translated: CASSIRTGGQETQYF. The full variable domain, in which reference TRBV19 and TRBJ2-5 provide the parts outside the CDR3, is DGGITQSPKYLFRKEGQNVTLSCEQNLNHDAMYWYRQDPGQGLRLIYYSQIVNDFQKGDIAEGYSVSREKKESFPLTVTSAQKNPTAFYLCASSIRTGGQETQYFGPGTRLLVL.

The chain is built from TRBV5-1 and TRBJ1-4; the D gene is possibly TRBD1 (6 bases). V lost 4 bases and J 0 bases, leaving 10 bases between the germline ends. Germline V gene data show CDR1 as SGHRS and CDR2 as YFSETQ. This CDR3 is built from 15 residues. The CDR3 bases are TGCGCCAGCAGCCCACGGACAGCAACTAATGAAAAACTGTTTTTT. Its protein is CASSPRTATNEKLFF.

The chain uses TRBV13 and TRBJ1-2; D gene ambiguous. CDR1 is PRHDT, CDR2 FYEKMQ, per germline (reference sequence). The CDR3 length is 16 residues. Deletions cut 0 bases from V and 0 bases from J, with 11 bases between. CDR3 bases: TGTGCCAGCAGCTTAGGCCGAGTCCTAGCTAACTATGGCTACACCTTC. This encodes CASSLGRVLANYGYTF.

This chain joins TRBV2 and TRBJ2-5, with 8 bases that match TRBD1. This CDR3 has 15 residues. Per the germline V gene, CDR1 is SNHLY and CDR2 is FYNNEI. V shed 5 bases and J 5 bases; nucleotides not matched to a gene: 10. The CDR3 loop reads CASSPFMGTGETQYF. The CDR3 region has the DNA TGTGCCAGCAGTCCATTCATGGGGACAGGCGAGACCCAGTACTTC.

The chain uses TRBV19 and TRBJ2-1, with TRBD2 matching 11 bases. The germline CDR1 and CDR2 sequences are LNHDA and SQIVND (reference sequence). The CDR3 is made up of 15 amino acids. After removal of 5 bases from V and 7 bases from J, the junction contained 7 bases not matched to a gene. CDR3 sequence reads: CASSLWTSGPNEQFF. The CDR3 DNA follows: TGTGCCAGTAGTCTGTGGACTAGCGGGCCTAATGAGCAGTTCTTC.